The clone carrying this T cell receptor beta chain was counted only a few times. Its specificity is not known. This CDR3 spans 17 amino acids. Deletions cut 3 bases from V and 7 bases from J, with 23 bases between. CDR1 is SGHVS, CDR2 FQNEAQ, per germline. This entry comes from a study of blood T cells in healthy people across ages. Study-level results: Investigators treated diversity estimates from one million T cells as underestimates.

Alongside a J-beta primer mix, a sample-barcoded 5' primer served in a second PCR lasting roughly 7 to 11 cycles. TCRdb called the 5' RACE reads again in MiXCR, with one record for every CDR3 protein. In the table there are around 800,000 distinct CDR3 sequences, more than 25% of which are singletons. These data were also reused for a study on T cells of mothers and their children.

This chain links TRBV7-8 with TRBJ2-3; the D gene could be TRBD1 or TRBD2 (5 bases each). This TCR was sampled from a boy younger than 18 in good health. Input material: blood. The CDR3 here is CASSFSEGPARAHTQYF. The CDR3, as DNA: TGTGCCAGCAGCTTCTCAGAGGGACCGGCGAGGGCCCATACGCAGTATTTT.